The clone carrying this TCR beta chain has just one count. TCRdb's copy holds only in-frame clones and misses some; the assay was immunoSEQ multiplex PCR. The table lists fewer than 250,000 clones, roughly 86% of them singletons. V gave up 2 bases and J gave up 4 bases; unmatched junction bases: 5. The CDR3 is made up of 16 amino acids. The germline V gene has CDR1 SGHDN and CDR2 FVKESK. The source of the sample is a study of blood T cell repertoires in COVID-19. Study as a whole: COVID-19 samples collected from the United States, Italy and Spain covered acute and convalescent phases.

V and J are TRBV14 and TRBJ1-6; 7 bases map to TRBD1. Source material: PBMCs or T cells enriched from blood (not recorded which). The TCR sequence derives from a woman in her twenties or thirties with acute COVID-19. The CDR3 region has the DNA TGTGCCAGCAGCCAAAGATGGGACAGTTATAATTCACCCCTCCACTTT. It codes for CASSQRWDSYNSPLHF.